The 4 T cell receptor beta chains presented below share a single source sample, sequenced in a study of T cells in Graves' hyperthyroidism and ophthalmopathy. What was amplified from RNA transcripts were TCR beta CDR3 regions. HTBI primers were employed in a first-round RT-PCR of the TCR CDR3. TCRdb re-called the multiplex PCR reads through MiXCR, storing one row per CDR3 protein. The table lists 550,000 to 700,000 distinct CDR3 sequences, roughly 14% of them singletons. The sequencing sample was made of blood. The receptor source for this set is a woman aged 40-49 years with Graves' ophthalmopathy.

V and J are TRBV29-1 and TRBJ1-1; D call uncertain. The CDR3 spans 13 residues. Trimming removed 7 bases at V and 8 bases at J, with 20 bases between. The V gene's germline CDR1 is SQVTM and CDR2 ANQGSEA. CDR3 DNA sequence: TGCAGCGCTTCGACATCGCGCGGTGGAGAAGCTTTCTTT. Protein product: CSASTSRGGEAFF.

At least ten counts were recorded for this clonotype. The rearrangement joins TRBV19 to TRBJ1-2, with 8 bases lining up with TRBD1. Germline trimming cut 3 bases from V and 2 bases from J; bases unmatched to any gene: 8. Germline CDR1 is LNHDA and CDR2 is SQIVND (reference sequence). CDR3 length: 16 amino acids. The chain's CDR3 is CASSILPGQGNYGYTF. In DNA, the CDR3 is TGTGCCAGTAGTATCCTCCCTGGACAGGGCAACTATGGCTACACCTTC.

In this sample, this clonotype turned up many times. V is TRBV6-5 and J is TRBJ1-1; perhaps TRBD1 as D (5 bases). Per the germline V gene, CDR1 is MNHEY and CDR2 is SVGAGI. The CDR3 is made up of 15 amino acids. V was shortened by 6 bases and J by 0 bases, with 14 bases between the two germline ends. In DNA form, the CDR3 reads TGTGCCAGCAGGAGACAGACACCTCTGAACACTGAAGCTTTCTTT. Protein: CASRRQTPLNTEAFF.

This clonotype showed up many times. The gene calls are TRBV12-3 or TRBV12-4 and TRBJ1-1; D not certain. There are 14 residues in the CDR3. V was pared by 6 bases and J by 1 base, with 12 bases between. The CDR3 DNA follows: TGTGCCAGCAGCCCTACTGGGAGGAACACTGAAGCTTTCTTT. Its protein product is CASSPTGRNTEAFF.